This T cell receptor (beta chain) was captured by sequencing in a study of shared clonotypes between healthy human individuals. The germline gives CDR1 MNHNS, CDR2 SASEGT. The CDR3 extends over 14 amino acids. V shed 7 bases and J shed 2 bases, with 14 bases lying between them. In the case of this clone: Antigen: not known.

The assay used deep level. As originally analysed: ImmunoSEQ gave junction-only sequences without quality scores, so filtering differed. Profiling relied on immunoSEQ multiplex PCR, and the TCRdb table lists in-frame clones only, not all of them. V and J calls and clone size are copied from that table; D and trimming were computed from the DNA. The data contain hundreds of thousands of clones, roughly 95% of them singletons. Study results and limitations: The genetic and exposure-history diversity represented was limited by few donors.

The receptor comes from a young woman in good health. The genes are TRBV6-1 and TRBJ2-5; D is ambiguous. The sequenced sample consisted of naive CD4+ T cells sorted from blood. Subset specified: CD45RA+ positively selected. The DNA of the CDR3 is TGTGCCAGCATTCCCGATGGGCTTCAAGAGACCCAGTACTTC. Its translation: CASIPDGLQETQYF.